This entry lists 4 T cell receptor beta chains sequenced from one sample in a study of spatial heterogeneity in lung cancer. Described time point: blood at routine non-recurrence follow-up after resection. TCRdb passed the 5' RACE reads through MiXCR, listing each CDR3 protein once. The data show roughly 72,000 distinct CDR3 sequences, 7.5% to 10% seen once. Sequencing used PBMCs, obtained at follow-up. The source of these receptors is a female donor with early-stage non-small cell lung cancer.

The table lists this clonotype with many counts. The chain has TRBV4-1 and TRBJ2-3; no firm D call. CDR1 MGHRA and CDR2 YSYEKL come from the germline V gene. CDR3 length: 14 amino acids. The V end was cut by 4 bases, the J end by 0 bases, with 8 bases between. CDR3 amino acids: CASSLLLSTDTQYF. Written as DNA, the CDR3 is TGCGCCAGCAGCCTCCTACTAAGCACAGATACGCAGTATTTT.

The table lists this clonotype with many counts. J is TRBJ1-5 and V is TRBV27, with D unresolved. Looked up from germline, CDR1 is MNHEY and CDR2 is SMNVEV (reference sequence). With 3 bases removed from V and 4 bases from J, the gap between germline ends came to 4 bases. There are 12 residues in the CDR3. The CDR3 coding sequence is TGTGCCAGCAGTTTCAGGAATCAGCCCCAGCATTTT. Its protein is CASSFRNQPQHF.

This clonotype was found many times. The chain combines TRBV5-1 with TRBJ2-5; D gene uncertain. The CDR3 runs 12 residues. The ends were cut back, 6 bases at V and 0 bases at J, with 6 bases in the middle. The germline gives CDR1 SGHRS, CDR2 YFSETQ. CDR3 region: CASKPDQETQYF. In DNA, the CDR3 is TGCGCCAGCAAGCCGGACCAAGAGACCCAGTACTTC.

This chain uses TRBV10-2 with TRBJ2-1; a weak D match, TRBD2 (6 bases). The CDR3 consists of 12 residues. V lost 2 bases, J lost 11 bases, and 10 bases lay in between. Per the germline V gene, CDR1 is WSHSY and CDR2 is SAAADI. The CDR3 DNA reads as TGCGCCAGCAGTGAGCGGCGCGGGAAGCAGTTCTTC. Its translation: CASSERRGKQFF.